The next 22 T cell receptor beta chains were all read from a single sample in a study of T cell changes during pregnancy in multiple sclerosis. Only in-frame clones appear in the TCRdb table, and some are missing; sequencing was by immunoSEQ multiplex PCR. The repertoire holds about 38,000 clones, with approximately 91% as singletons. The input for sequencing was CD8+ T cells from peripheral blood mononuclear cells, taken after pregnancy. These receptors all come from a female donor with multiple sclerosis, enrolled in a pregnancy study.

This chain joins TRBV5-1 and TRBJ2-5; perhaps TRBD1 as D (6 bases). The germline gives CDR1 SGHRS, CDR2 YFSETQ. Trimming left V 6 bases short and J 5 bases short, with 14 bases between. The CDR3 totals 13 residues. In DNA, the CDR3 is TGCGCCAGCATTCCGCCGGGACACGAGACCCAGTACTTC. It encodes CASIPPGHETQYF.

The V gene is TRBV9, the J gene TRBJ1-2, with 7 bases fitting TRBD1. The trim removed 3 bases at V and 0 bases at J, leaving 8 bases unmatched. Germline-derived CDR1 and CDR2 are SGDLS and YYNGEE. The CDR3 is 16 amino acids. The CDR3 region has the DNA TGTGCCAGCAGCGGCCCCTCGGGACAGACTAACTATGGCTACACCTTC. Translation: CASSGPSGQTNYGYTF.

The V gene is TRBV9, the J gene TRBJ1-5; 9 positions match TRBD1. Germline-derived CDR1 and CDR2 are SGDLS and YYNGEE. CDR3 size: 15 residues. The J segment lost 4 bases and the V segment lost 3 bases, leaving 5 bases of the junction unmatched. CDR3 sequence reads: CASSETGGQNQPQHF. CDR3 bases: TGTGCCAGCAGCGAAACAGGGGGCCAAAATCAGCCCCAGCATTTT.

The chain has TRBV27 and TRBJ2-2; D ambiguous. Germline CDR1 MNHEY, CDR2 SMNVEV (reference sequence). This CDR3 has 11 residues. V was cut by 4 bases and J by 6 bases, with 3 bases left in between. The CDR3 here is CASSYSGELFF. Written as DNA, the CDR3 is TGTGCCAGCAGTTACTCCGGGGAGCTGTTTTTT.

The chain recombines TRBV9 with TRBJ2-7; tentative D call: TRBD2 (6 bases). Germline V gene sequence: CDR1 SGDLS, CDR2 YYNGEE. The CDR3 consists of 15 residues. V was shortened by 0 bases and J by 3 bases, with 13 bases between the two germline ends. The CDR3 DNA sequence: TGTGCCAGCAGCGTAGATGCCGGGAGAGGCTACGAGCAGTACTTC. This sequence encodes CASSVDAGRGYEQYF.

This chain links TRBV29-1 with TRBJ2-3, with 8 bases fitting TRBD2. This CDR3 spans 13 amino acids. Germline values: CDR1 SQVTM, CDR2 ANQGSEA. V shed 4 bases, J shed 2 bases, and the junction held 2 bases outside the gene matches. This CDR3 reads CSVGGLVTDTQYF. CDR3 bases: TGCAGCGTTGGGGGACTAGTCACAGATACGCAGTATTTT.

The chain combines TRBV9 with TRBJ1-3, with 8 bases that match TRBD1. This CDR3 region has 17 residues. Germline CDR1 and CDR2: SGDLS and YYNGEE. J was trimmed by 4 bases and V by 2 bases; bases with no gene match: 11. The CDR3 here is CASSVESRGRQGNTIYF. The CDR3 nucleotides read TGTGCCAGCAGCGTTGAAAGCAGGGGGCGCCAAGGAAACACCATATATTTT. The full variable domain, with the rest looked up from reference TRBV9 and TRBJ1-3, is DSGVTQTPKHLITATGQRVTLRCSPRSGDLSVYWYQQSLDQGLQFLIQYYNGEERAKGNILERFSAQQFPDLHSELNLSSLELGDSALYFCASSVESRGRQGNTIYFGEGSWLTVV.

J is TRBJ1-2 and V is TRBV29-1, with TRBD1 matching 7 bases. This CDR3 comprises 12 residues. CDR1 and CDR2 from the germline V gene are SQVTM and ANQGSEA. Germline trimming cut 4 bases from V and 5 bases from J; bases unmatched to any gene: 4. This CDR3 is CSVGDREYGYTF. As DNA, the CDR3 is TGCAGCGTTGGTGACAGGGAGTATGGCTACACCTTC.

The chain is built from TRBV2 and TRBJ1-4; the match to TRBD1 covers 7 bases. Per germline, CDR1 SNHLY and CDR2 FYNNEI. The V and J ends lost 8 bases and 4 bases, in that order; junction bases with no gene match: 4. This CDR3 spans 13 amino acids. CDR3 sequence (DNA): TGTGCCAGCGACAGGGCAGATAATGAAAAACTGTTTTTT. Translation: CASDRADNEKLFF.

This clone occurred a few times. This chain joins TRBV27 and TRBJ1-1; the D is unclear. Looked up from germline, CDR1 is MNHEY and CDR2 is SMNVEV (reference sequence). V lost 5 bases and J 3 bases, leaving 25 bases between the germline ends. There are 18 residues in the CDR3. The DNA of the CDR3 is TGTGCCAGCAGTACTACCAGCCCTCCGCGGGGAGTGTACACTGAAGCTTTCTTT. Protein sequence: CASSTTSPPRGVYTEAFF.

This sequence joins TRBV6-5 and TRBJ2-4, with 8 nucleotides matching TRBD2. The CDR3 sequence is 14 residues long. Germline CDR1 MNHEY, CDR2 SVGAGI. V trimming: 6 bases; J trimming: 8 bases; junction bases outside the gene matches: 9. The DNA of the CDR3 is TGTGCCAGCAGCTCCACGCCCGGGGGGGACATTCAGTACTTC. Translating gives CASSSTPGGDIQYF.

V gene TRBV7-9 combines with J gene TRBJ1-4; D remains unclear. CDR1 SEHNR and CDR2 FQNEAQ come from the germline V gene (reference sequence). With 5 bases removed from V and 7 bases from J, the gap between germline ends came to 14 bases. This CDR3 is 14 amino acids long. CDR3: CASSPVDRGEKLFF. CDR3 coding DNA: TGTGCCAGCAGCCCGGTCGACCGCGGTGAAAAACTGTTTTTT.

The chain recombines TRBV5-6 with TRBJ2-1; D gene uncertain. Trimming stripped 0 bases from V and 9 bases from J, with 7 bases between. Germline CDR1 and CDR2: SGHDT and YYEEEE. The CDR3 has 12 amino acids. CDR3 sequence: CASSLDGREQFF. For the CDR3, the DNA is TGTGCCAGCAGCTTGGACGGTCGTGAGCAGTTCTTC.

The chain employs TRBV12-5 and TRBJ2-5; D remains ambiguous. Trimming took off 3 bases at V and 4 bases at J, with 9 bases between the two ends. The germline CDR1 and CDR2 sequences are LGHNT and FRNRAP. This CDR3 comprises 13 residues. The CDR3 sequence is CASGFSPVETQYF. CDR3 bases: TGTGCTAGTGGTTTCTCCCCGGTAGAGACCCAGTACTTC.

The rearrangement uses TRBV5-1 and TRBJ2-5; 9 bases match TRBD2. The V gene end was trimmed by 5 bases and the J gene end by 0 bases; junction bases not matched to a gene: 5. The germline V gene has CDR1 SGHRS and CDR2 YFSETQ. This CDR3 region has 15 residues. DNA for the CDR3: TGCGCCAGCAGGGCTAGCGGGACGTACCAAGAGACCCAGTACTTC. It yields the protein CASRASGTYQETQYF.

Here the CDR3 reads CASSGRADTQYF. The CDR3 region has the DNA TGTGCCAGCAGCGGAAGAGCAGATACGCAGTATTTT. This chain links TRBV9 with TRBJ2-3, with no clear D. The CDR3 length is 12 residues. Per the germline V gene, CDR1 is SGDLS and CDR2 is YYNGEE. With 3 bases removed from V and 4 bases from J, the gap between germline ends came to 6 bases.

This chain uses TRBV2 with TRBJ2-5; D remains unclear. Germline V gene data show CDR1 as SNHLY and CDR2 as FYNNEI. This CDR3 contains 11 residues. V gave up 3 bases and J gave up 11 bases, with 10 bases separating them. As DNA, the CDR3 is TGTGCCAGCAGTGACCTACCGGAGCAGTACTTC. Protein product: CASSDLPEQYF. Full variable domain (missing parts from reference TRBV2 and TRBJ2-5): EPEVTQTPSHQVTQMGQEVILRCVPISNHLYFYWYRQILGQKVEFLVSFYNNEISEKSEIFDDQFSVERPDGSNFTLKIRSTKLEDSAMYFCASSDLPEQYFGPGTRLLVL.

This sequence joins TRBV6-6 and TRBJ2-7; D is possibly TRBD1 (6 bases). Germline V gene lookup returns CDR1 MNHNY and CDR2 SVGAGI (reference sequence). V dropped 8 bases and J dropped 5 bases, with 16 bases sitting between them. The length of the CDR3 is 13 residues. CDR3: CASGGYREDEQYF. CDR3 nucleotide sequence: TGTGCCAGCGGGGGTTACAGGGAAGACGAGCAGTACTTC.

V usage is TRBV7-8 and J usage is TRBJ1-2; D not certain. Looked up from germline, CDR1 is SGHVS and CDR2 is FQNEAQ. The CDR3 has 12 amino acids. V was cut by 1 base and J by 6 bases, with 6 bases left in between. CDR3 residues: CASSLDRHGYTF. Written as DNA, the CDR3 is TGTGCCAGCAGCTTAGACAGACATGGCTACACCTTC.

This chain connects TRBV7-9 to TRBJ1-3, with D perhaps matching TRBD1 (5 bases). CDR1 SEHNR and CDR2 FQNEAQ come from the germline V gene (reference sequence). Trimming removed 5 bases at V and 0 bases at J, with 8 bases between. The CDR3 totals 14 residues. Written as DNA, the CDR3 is TGTGCCAGCAGCCCTGACAGCTCTGGAAACACCATATATTTT. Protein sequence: CASSPDSSGNTIYF.

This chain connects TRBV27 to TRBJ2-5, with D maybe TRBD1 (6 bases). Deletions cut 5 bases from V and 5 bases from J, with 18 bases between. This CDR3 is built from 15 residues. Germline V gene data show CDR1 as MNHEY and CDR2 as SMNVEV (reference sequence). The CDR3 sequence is CASSTDRQARETQYF. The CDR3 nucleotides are TGTGCCAGCAGTACCGACAGGCAGGCCAGGGAGACCCAGTACTTC.

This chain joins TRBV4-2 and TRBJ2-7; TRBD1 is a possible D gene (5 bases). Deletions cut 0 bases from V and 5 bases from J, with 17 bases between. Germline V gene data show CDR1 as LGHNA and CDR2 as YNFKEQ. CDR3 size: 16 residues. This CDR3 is CASSQETEQVANEQYF. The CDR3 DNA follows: TGTGCCAGCAGCCAAGAGACCGAACAGGTGGCCAACGAGCAGTACTTC.